This record covers a single T cell receptor (beta chain). Its target is unknown. CDR1 and CDR2 (germline): LNHDA, SQIVND (reference sequence). The CDR3 has 15 amino acids. Trimming cost V 4 bases and J 5 bases; bases outside gene matches: 9. This sample stems from a study of cytomegalovirus exposure and HLA in healthy donors. The study's findings and limits: In the 130 or so validation repertoires, a later analysis found that first-cohort TCR clusters tended to co-occur.

Profiled with immunoSEQ multiplex PCR; TCRdb holds only in-frame clones, not every one. The sample records 90,000 to 150,000 clones, around 88% being singletons. This TCR derives from a man aged 18 to 30 in good health and CMV-seronegative. The chain carries TRBV19 and TRBJ2-7, with 9 nucleotides matching TRBD1. Material for sequencing was PBMCs. CDR3 nucleotide sequence: TGTGCCAGTAGTACTTCCTTGGACAGGGGCAACGAGCAGTACTTC. Its translation is CASSTSLDRGNEQYF.